These T cell receptor beta chains were read from a single sample in a study of T-cell memory formation after mild COVID-19. TCRdb reanalysed the 5' RACE reads using MiXCR and keeps one entry per CDR3 protein. The data show hundreds of thousands of distinct CDR3 sequences, with less than 25% seen just once and around 13% held by the top ten. Sequenced input: PBMCs or a T cell subset sorted from them (not recorded which). The source is an adult woman who had mild COVID-19 (a few samples of this study predate the infection). Cell type and time point are not known. CDR3s include the opening cysteine and the closing phenylalanine or tryptophan. A D gene is named only where the DNA matches it firmly. A clone size is listed for some rows: how often the clone was seen (once, few, many), or a class if it is expanded.

v_gene: TRBV7-2
j_gene: TRBJ2-5
abundance: NA
d_gene: NA
CDR3nt: TGTGCCAGCAGCTTATCCCTAGCTCAAGAGACCCAGTACTTC
CDR3aa: CASSLSLAQETQYF

v_gene: TRBV5-5
j_gene: TRBJ2-6
abundance: NA
d_gene: NA
CDR3nt: TGTGCCAGCAGCCGCTGGAGGCCCTCTGGGGCCAACGTCCTGACTTTC
CDR3aa: CASSRWRPSGANVLTF

v_gene: TRBV20-1
j_gene: TRBJ2-1
abundance: few
d_gene: NA
CDR3nt: TGCAGTGCTAGGGGTCTGCAAGCGGACCCTTCGAATGAGCAGTTCTTC
CDR3aa: CSARGLQADPSNEQFF

v_gene: TRBV5-1
j_gene: TRBJ2-1
abundance: NA
d_gene: TRBD2
CDR3nt: TGCGCCAGCAGCATAGCGGGGGGGATCAATGAGCAGTTCTTC
CDR3aa: CASSIAGGINEQFF

v_gene: TRBV6-5
j_gene: TRBJ2-7
abundance: once
d_gene: TRBD1
CDR3nt: TGTGCCAGCAGCTCCGGGACAGTAACCTACGAGCAGTACTTC
CDR3aa: CASSSGTVTYEQYF

v_gene: TRBV5-1
j_gene: TRBJ1-5
abundance: NA
d_gene: NA
CDR3nt: TGCGCCAGCAGCCCTTTAGGCTATAGCAATCAGCCCCAGCATTTT
CDR3aa: CASSPLGYSNQPQHF

v_gene: TRBV5-1
j_gene: TRBJ2-7
abundance: NA
d_gene: NA
CDR3nt: TGCGCCAGCAGCCCCGAGGGCAGGCGTTCCTACGAGCAGTACTTC
CDR3aa: CASSPEGRRSYEQYF

v_gene: TRBV7-2
j_gene: TRBJ2-7
abundance: NA
d_gene: NA
CDR3nt: TGTGCCAGCGGCCCTAGTACAGGGAGTTACGAGCAGTACTTC
CDR3aa: CASGPSTGSYEQYF

v_gene: TRBV7-3
j_gene: TRBJ2-5
abundance: NA
d_gene: TRBD2
CDR3nt: TGTGCCAGCAGGCGGGGGGACTTCTCGGAGACCCAGTACTTC
CDR3aa: CASRRGDFSETQYF

v_gene: TRBV14
j_gene: TRBJ2-3
abundance: NA
d_gene: TRBD2
CDR3nt: TGTGCCAGCAGCCAAGTTCTAGCGGGGTTCATTACAGATACGCAGTATTTT
CDR3aa: CASSQVLAGFITDTQYF

v_gene: TRBV10-3
j_gene: TRBJ2-1
abundance: NA
d_gene: NA
CDR3nt: TGTGCCATCAGTGAGGGCGAGATGGAGCAGTTCTTC
CDR3aa: CAISEGEMEQFF

v_gene: TRBV4-2
j_gene: TRBJ2-7
abundance: few
d_gene: NA
CDR3nt: TGTGCCAGCAGCCAAGACTACTCTTCCTACGAGCAGTACTTC
CDR3aa: CASSQDYSSYEQYF

v_gene: TRBV20-1
j_gene: TRBJ1-2
abundance: NA
d_gene: NA
CDR3nt: TGCAGTGGGGTAATGGAGGGAGCTAACTATGGCTACACCTTC
CDR3aa: CSGVMEGANYGYTF